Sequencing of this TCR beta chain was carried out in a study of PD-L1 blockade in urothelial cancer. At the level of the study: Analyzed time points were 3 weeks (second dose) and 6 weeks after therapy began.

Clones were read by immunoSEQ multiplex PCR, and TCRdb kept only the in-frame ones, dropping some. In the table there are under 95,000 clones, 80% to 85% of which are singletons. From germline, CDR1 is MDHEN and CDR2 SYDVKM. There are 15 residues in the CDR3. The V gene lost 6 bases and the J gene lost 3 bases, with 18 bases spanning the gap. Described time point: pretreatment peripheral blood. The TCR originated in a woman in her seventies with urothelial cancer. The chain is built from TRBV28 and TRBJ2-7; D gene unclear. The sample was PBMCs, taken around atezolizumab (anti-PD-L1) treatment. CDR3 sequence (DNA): TGTGCCAGCAGAGCCGCAAACCGCGACAACTACGAGCAGTACTTC. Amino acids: CASRAANRDNYEQYF. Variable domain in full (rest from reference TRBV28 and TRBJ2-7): DVKVTQSSRYLVKRTGEKVFLECVQDMDHENMFWYRQDPGLGLRLIYFSYDVKMKEKGDIPEGYSVSREKKERFSLILESASTNQTSMYLCASRAANRDNYEQYFGPGTRLTVT.